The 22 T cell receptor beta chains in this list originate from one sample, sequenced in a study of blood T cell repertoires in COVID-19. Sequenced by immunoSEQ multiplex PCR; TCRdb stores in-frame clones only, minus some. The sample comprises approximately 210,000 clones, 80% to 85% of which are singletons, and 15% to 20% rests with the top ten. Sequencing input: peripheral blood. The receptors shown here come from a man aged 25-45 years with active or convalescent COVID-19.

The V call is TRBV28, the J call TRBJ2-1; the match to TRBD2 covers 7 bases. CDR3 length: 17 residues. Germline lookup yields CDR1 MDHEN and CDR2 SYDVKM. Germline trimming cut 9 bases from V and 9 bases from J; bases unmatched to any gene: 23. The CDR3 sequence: CASPSAGDGGSISEQFF. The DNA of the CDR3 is TGTGCCAGTCCATCGGCCGGGGATGGCGGGAGTATCAGTGAGCAGTTCTTC.

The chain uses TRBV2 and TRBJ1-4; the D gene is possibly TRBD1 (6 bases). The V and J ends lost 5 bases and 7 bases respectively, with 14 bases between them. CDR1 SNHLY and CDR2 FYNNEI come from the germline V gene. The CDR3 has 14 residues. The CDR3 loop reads CASSRTVAVEKLFF. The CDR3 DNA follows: TGTGCCAGCAGTCGGACAGTTGCGGTTGAAAAACTGTTTTTT.

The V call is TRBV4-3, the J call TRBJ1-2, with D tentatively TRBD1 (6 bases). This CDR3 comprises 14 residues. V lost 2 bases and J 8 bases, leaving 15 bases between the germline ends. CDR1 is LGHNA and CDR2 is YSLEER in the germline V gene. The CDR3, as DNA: TGCGCCAGCAGCCAATCCCCCCAGGGGAACGGCTACACCTTC. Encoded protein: CASSQSPQGNGYTF.

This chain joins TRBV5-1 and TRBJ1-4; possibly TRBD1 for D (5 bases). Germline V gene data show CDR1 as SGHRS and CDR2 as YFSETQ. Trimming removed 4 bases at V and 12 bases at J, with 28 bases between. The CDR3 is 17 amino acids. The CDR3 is CASSPQGPGFSGEQLFF. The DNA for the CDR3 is TGCGCCAGCAGCCCCCAGGGCCCGGGGTTCTCGGGGGAACAACTGTTTTTT.

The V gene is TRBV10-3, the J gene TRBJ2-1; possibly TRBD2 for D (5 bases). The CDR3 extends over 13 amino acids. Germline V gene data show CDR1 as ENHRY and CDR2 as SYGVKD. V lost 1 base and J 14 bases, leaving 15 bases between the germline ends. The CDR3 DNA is TGTGCCATCAGTGAGTTGGGCGGGCGGGTTGAGTTCTTC. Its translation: CAISELGGRVEFF.

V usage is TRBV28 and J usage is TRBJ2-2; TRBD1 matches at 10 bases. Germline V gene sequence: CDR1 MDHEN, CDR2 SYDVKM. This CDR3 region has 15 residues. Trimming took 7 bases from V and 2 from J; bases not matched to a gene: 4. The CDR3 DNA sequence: TGTGCCAGCAAAAGGGACAGGGGTAACACCGGGGAGCTGTTTTTT. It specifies CASKRDRGNTGELFF.

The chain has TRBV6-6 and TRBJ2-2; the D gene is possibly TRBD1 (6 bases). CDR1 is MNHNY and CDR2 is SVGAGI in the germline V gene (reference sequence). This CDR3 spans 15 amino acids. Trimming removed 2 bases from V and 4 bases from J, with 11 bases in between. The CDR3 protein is CASSYTGQTTGELFF. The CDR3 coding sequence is TGTGCCAGCAGTTACACCGGACAGACCACCGGGGAGCTGTTTTTT.

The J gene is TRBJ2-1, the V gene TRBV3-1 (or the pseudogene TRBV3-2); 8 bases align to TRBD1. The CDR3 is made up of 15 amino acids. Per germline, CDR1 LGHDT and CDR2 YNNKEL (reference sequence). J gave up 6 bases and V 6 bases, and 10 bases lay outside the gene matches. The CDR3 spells CASRPQGALSNEQFF. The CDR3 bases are TGTGCCAGCAGACCCCAGGGGGCTTTATCCAATGAGCAGTTCTTC.

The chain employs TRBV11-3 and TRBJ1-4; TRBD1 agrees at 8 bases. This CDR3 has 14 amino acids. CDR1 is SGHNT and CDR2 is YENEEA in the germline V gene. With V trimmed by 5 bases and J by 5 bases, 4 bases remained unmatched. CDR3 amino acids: CASSTGGANEKLFF. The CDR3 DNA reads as TGTGCCAGCAGCACAGGGGGAGCCAATGAAAAACTGTTTTTT.

The CDR3 sequence is CAIGAGRTSGGLSYEQYF. The CDR3 DNA reads TGTGCCATCGGCGCAGGGAGGACTAGCGGGGGCCTCTCCTACGAGCAGTACTTC. The V and J genes are TRBV10-3 and TRBJ2-7; 13 positions agree with TRBD2. This CDR3 is built from 18 residues. V dropped 8 bases and J dropped 0; count of bases not matched to a gene: 13. CDR1 is ENHRY and CDR2 is SYGVKD in the germline V gene.

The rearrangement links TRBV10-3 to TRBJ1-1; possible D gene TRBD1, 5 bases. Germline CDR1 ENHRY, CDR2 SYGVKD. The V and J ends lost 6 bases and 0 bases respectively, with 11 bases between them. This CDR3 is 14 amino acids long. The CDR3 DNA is TGTGCCATCAGGGGGGGGTTACTGAACACTGAAGCTTTCTTT. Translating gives CAIRGGLLNTEAFF.

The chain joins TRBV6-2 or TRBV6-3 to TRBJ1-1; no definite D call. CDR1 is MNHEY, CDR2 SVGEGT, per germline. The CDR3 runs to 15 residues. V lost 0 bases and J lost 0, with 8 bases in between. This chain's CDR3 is CASSYSAGLNTEAFF. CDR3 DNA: TGTGCCAGCAGTTACTCCGCGGGTCTGAACACTGAAGCTTTCTTT.

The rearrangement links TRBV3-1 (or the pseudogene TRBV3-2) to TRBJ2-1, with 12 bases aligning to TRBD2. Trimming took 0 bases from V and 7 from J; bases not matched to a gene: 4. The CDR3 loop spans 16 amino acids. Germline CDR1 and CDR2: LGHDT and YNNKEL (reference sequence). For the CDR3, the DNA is TGTGCCAGCAGCCAAGAGATTCTAGCGGGGGGGAATGAGCAGTTCTTC. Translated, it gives CASSQEILAGGNEQFF.

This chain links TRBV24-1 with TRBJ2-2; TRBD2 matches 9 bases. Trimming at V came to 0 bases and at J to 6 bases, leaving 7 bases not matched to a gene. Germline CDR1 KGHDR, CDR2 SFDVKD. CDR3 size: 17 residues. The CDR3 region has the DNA TGTGCCACCAGTGATTTGGTAGCGGGAGTTGGGGCCGGGGAGCTGTTTTTT. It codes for CATSDLVAGVGAGELFF.

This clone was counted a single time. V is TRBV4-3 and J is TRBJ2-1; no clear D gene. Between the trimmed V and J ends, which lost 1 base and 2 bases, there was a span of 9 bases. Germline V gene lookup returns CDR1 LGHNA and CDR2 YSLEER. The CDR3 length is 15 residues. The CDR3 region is CASSQVAGTYNEQFF. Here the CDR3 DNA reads TGCGCCAGCAGCCAAGTTGCTGGCACCTACAATGAGCAGTTCTTC.

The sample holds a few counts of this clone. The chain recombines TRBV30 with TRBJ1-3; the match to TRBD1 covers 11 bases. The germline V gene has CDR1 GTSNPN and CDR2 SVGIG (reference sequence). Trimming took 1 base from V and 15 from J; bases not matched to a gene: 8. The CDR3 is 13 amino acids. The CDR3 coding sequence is TGTGCCTGGAGTGCGGGGACAGGGGGAGTATCATATTTT. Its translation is CAWSAGTGGVSYF.

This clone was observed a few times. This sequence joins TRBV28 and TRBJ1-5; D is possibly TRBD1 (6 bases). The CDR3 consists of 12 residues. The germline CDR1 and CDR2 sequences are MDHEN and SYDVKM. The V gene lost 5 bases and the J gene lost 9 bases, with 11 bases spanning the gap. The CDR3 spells CASSLQQGPQHF. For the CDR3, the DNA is TGTGCCAGCAGTCTACAACAGGGGCCCCAGCATTTT. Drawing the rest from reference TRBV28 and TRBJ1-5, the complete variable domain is DVKVTQSSRYLVKRTGEKVFLECVQDMDHENMFWYRQDPGLGLRLIYFSYDVKMKEKGDIPEGYSVSREKKERFSLILESASTNQTSMYLCASSLQQGPQHFGDGTRLSIL.

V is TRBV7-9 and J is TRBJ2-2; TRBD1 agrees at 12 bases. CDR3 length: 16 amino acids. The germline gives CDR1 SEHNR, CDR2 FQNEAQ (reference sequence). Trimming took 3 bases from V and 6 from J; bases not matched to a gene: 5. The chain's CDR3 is CASSFTGTGGAGELFF. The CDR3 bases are TGTGCCAGCAGCTTTACCGGGACAGGGGGCGCCGGGGAGCTGTTTTTT.

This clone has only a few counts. The CDR3 DNA reads as TGTGCCAGCAGCTTCGGGACAGTTATCGATACGCAGTATTTT. Encoded protein: CASSFGTVIDTQYF. The rearrangement uses TRBV7-8 and TRBJ2-3; TRBD1 matches 7 bases. J lost 6 bases, V lost 3 bases, and 6 bases had no gene match. This CDR3 comprises 14 residues. Germline assignment: CDR1 SGHVS and CDR2 FQNEAQ.

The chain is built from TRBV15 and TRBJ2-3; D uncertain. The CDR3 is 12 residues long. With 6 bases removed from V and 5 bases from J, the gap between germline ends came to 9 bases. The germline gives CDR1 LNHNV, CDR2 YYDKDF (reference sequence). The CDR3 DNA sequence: TGTGCCACCAGAGAAACGGGAGATACGCAGTATTTT. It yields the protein CATRETGDTQYF.

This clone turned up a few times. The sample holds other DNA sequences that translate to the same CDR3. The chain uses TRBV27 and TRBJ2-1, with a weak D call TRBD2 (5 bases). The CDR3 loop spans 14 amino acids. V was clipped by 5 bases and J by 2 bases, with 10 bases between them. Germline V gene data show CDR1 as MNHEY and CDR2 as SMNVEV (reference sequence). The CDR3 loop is CASSLGGPYNEQFF. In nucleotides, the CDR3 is TGTGCCAGCAGTCTCGGAGGCCCCTACAATGAGCAGTTCTTC.

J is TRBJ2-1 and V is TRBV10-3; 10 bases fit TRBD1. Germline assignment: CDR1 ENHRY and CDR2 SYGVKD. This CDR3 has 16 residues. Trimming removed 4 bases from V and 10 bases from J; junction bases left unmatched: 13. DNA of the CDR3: TGTGCCATCAGTGCCATGGGACAGGGGATTCCAAACGAGCAGTTCTTC. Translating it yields CAISAMGQGIPNEQFF.